This T cell receptor (beta chain) was found in a study of immune heterogeneity within non-small cell lung tumors. Study as a whole: Histology included a few squamous cell carcinomas, nine to ten non-squamous carcinomas and 1 unspecified tumor. Findings and limits, study-wide: Each patient's tumor sites shared recurring identical dominant CDR3 beta clonotypes, and individual sites also carried their own high-frequency clones. Different patients shared few of their high-frequency T-cell receptor beta clonotypes.

This clonotype was seen a few times. Antigen unknown. V lost 10 bases, J lost 4 bases, and 11 bases lay in between. This CDR3 has 12 amino acids. Germline loops: CDR1 MNHNS, CDR2 SASEGT. Template input, which was bulk tumor genomic DNA, totaled around 660 ng per sample. Surgical sampling yielded several biopsies per primary tumor (spaced far apart). It was patients with untreated, newly diagnosed non-small cell lung cancer who underwent curative surgery. Samples were obtained from newly diagnosed non-small cell lung cancer patients who were having surgery with curative intent. For the TCR beta CDR3, multiplex PCR with 32 V and 13 J primers performed the amplification. TCRdb used MiXCR to reprocess the multiplex PCR reads, holding one entry per CDR3 protein. The repertoire holds under 35,000 distinct CDR3 sequences, with around 26% as singletons.

This clonotype originated in a man aged 40-50 years with non-small cell lung cancer. V gene TRBV6-1 combines with J gene TRBJ2-1; no clear D. Sequences were obtained from lung tumor tissue. Here the CDR3 reads CATSSQYNEQFF. In DNA form, the CDR3 reads TGTGCCACCTCAAGCCAGTACAATGAGCAGTTCTTC.